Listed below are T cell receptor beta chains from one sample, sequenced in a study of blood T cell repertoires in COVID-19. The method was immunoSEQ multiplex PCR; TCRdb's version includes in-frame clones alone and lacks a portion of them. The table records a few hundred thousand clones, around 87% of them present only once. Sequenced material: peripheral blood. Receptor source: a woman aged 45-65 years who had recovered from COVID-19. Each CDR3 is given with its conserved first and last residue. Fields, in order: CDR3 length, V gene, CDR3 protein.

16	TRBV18	CASSPRRQLTFYGYTF
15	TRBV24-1	CATSAGGRVEDTQYF
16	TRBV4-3	CASSPRDRAANEKLFF
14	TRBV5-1	CASSLAARLPEAFF
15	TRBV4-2	CASSQGQGKYNEQFF
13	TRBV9	CASSIGPDTEAFF
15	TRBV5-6	CASSPQDRVAYEQYF
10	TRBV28	CASMRSEAFF
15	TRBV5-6	CASSPWDRHTDTQYF
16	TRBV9	CASSVLAGVGTDTQYF
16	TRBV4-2	CASSQSQGAGKTEAFF
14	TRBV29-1	CSVLGLAVGNEQFF
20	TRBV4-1	CASSQEPLVAGVGAKNIQYF
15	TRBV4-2	CASSRAGTTTGELFF
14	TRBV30	CAWSPDRGSYEQYF
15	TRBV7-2	CASSLEGQGGNTIYF
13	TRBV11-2	CASSLVDRDGYTF
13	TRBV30	CAWEDSMNSPLHF
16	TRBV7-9	CASSLGLAVLQETQYF
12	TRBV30	CAWDFSGNTIYF
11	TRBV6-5	CASSSLYGYTF
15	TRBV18	CASSLDGQGVNEQYF
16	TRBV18	CASSQLLSSGANVLTF
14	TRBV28	CASRSGGAYNEQFF
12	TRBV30	CAWSPGPGEQYF
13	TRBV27	CASSTWTHYGYTF
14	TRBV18	CASSPGTSGYEQYF
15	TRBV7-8	CASSLVLGGLGELFF
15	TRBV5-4	CASALGTGTYLGYTF
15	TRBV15	CATSRPGMNTGELFF
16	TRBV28	CASSSHPGQGSYGYTF
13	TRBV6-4	CASRVTGSTEAFF
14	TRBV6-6	CASKDRVWTGELFF
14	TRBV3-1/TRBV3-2	CASSQGGGSYEQYF
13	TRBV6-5	CASSREGSSPLHF
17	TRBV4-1	CASSQFQDSSSYNEQFF
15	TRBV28	CASSGGAQPTTEAFF
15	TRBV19	CATGRPSSGANVLTF
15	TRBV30	CAWRPRLAGGGEQFF
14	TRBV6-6	CASLETSGRETQYF
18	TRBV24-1	CATSDRGYGGELGNEQFF
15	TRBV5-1	CASSLAVEGAGEAFF
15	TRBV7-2	CASSRGQGFTDTQYF
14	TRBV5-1	CASSLETGFSPLHF
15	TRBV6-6	CASRHRGNSNQPQHF
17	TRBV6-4	CASSDSSGQGTSGELFF
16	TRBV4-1	CASSQGGRGSTDTQYF
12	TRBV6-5	CASSLAGKEAFF
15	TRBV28	CASSPSGQSHYGYTF
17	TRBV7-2	CASSLVGGSSYNSPLHF
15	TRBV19	CASSTGTPSYNEQFF
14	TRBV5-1	CASSWTSSVYEQYF
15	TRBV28	CASSLLWSGSAEAFF
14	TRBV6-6	CASSSLTGTVGYTF